This TCR beta chain appears in the sequencing data of a study of blood T cell repertoires in COVID-19. Comment on this clone: One junction end does not reproduce the germline sequence, and a read error may be involved.

Participants, about 18 to 90 years old, spanned under 30 US areas. In the original processing: Estimated nucleated cell counts came from reference gene primer amplification. Sequencing was performed with immunoSEQ multiplex PCR; in TCRdb, only in-frame clones are kept and a portion is missing. The V and J calls and clone size were taken over from that table, and D and trimming were inferred from the DNA. The sample contains under 500,000 clones, nearly 90% of which appear only once. This TCR derives from a woman under 30 with acute COVID-19. Sequencing was done on a sample of PBMCs or T cells enriched from blood (not recorded which).

The CDR3 loop reads CASRLGGRMNTEAFF. The CDR3 DNA reads as TGCGCCAGCAGGTTGGGAGGTAGGATGAACACTGAAGCTTTCTTT. The rearrangement uses TRBV5-1 and TRBJ1-1; D unresolved. Germline V gives CDR1 SGHRS, CDR2 YFSETQ. The CDR3 loop spans 15 amino acids.